Reported below is one T cell receptor (beta chain). The data originate from a study of OX40 agonist ivuxolimab in advanced cancers. Study context: The patients got ivuxolimab, which is an agonistic anti-OX40 (CD134) antibody. Aged about 20 to 85 with a mean of 60 years, they were about 80% male.

This CDR3 spans 13 amino acids. Germline assignment: CDR1 SQVTM and CDR2 ANQGSEA. V lost 7 bases to trimming and J lost 6 bases, with 15 bases between them. Assay used: immunoSEQ multiplex PCR; TCRdb lists only in-frame clones, some missing. The sample carries about 52,000 clones, roughly 90% recorded once. The sample was CD4+ or CD8+ T cells sorted from blood, taken in a trial of the OX40 agonist ivuxolimab. The rearrangement uses TRBV29-1 and TRBJ2-2, with D perhaps TRBD2 (5 bases). The sequence was collected from an adult with an advanced solid tumor such as melanoma, head and neck, liver or kidney cancer. The CDR3 here is CSGGTARAGELFF. In DNA, the CDR3 is TGCAGCGGGGGTACAGCGCGGGCCGGGGAGCTGTTTTTT.